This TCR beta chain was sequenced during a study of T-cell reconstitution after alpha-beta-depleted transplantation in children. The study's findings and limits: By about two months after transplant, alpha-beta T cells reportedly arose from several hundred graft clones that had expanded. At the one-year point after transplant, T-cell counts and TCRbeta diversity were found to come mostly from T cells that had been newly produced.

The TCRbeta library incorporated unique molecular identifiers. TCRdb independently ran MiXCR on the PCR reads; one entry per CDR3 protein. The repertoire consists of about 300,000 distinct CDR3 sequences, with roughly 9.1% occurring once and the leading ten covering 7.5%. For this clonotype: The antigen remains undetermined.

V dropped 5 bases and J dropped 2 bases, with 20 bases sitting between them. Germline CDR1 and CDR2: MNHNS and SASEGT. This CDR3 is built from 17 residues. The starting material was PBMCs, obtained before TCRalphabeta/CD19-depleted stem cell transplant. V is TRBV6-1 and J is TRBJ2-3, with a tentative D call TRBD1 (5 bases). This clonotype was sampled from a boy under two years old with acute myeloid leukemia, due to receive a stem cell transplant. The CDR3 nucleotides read TGTGCCAGCAGTACAACGGCTAGAAGGGGAATCACAGATACGCAGTATTTT. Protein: CASSTTARRGITDTQYF.